The subject of this entry is one T cell receptor (beta chain). The antigen it recognizes is unknown. No much larger clone exists at a distance of one base, and base qualities are not known. The sample comes from a study of T-cell reconstitution after alpha-beta-depleted transplantation in children listed by TCRdb under 2016. A note on the overall study: T-cell immune reconstitution after TCRalphabeta/CD19-depleted allogeneic hematopoietic cell transplantation in children was quantitatively tracked in the study by means of TCR repertoire profiling.

Study-level results and caveats: Apparently early alphabetaT-cell count recovery about two months after transplant reportedly relied on only several hundred rapidly expanded clones derived from non-depleted graft cells. In some patients, the high TCRbeta diversity seen at day 60 was put down to recipient T cells and intrathymic progenitors that had survived conditioning. Over the following months the frequencies of hyperexpanded clones went down, and after one year T-cell counts and TCRbeta diversity were mostly credited to newly produced T cells.

Library preparation was by PCR. Instrument used: Illumina HiSeq 2500. To normalize quantification of the TCRbeta repertoire, the TCR libraries were built with molecular barcoding that relied on unique molecular identifiers. Using fastp at Q25 and MiXCR, TCRdb reprocessed the public reads and kept productive beta chains. Duplicate CDR3 protein sequences are folded into a single record with the most common DNA and genes. The sample data list tens of thousands of distinct CDR3 sequences, and 6.4% of these were observed just once. 25% to 30% of the sample lies in the top ten. Spanning cysteine to phenylalanine, the CDR3 consists of 14 amino acids. The CDR3 DNA has 42 bases and is translated from base 1. Looking up the germline V gene (reference sequence) yields CDR1 SEHNR and CDR2 FQNEAQ. A distance of 11 bases separates the germline ends of V and J, which lose 3 bases and 2 bases respectively. In the paper's terms, the time point label means: day 60 (about 2 months) after transplantation. According to the study, the label for this sample's treatment or condition signals: allogeneic hematopoietic cell transplantation with graft depleted of TCRalphabeta T cells and CD19 B cells. The transplant recipients were children given TCRalphabeta/CD19-depleted allogeneic hematopoietic cell grafts.

The rearrangement joined TRBV7-9 to TRBJ2-7, with the D call perhaps TRBD1 or TRBD2, each one matching 6 bases. Specimen: peripheral blood, collected 60 days after TCRalphabeta/CD19-depleted stem cell transplant. The clonotype was recovered from a child less than two years old who had a stem cell transplant for acute myeloid leukemia, so the T cells may come from the graft donor. In nucleotide form, the sequence is TGTGCCAGCAGCTTGGGGGGCTGGACCTACGAGCAGTACTTC. Its protein product is CASSLGGWTYEQYF.